A selection of T cell receptor beta chains follows, all from one sample in a study of post-analysis software for immune sequencing data. TCRdb reprocessed the PCR reads via MiXCR and lists one record per CDR3 protein. The sample lists a few hundred thousand distinct CDR3 sequences, approximately 31% seen once, with roughly 6% in the top ten. Sequencing was performed on blood. These receptors were collected from a girl aged 2-17 years with multiple sclerosis. The CDR3 runs from the conserved cysteine through the conserved F or W. The order of the fields is D gene, J gene, clone size, V gene, CDR3 DNA, CDR3 protein. A D gene is named only where the DNA matches it firmly. The size of a clone is reported for some rows only, either as once, few or many, or as a class for expanded clones.

>.|TRBJ2-6|once|TRBV5-1
TGCGCCAGCAGCCGAGGGGCTGGGGCCAACGTCCTGACTTTC
CASSRGAGANVLTF
>TRBD2|TRBJ2-3|.|TRBV6-6
TGTGCCACATCGCTGGGGGGGATTTCGACAGATACGCAGTATTTT
CATSLGGISTDTQYF
>.|TRBJ1-2|few|TRBV29-1
TGCAGCGCCGAAAGACAGAGCGACTATGGCTACACCTTC
CSAERQSDYGYTF
>TRBD1|TRBJ1-6|few|TRBV2
TGTGCCAGCGGGGACAGGCATAATTCACCCCTCCACTTT
CASGDRHNSPLHF
>TRBD2|TRBJ2-3|.|TRBV6-1
TGTGCCAGCAGTGATGAACCACTAGCGGGGGCCACAGATACGCAGTATTTT
CASSDEPLAGATDTQYF
>.|TRBJ2-3|.|TRBV4-2
TGTGCCAGCAGCCAAGATAATTTCCGCGATACGCAGTATTTT
CASSQDNFRDTQYF
>.|TRBJ2-6|few|TRBV4-1
TGCGCCAGCAGCCAGACGGTGGGAGCCTCTGGGGCCAACGTCCTGACTTTC
CASSQTVGASGANVLTF
>.|TRBJ2-5|.|TRBV15
TGTGCCACCAGCAGAGATGAGCAGGGGACCCAGTACTTC
CATSRDEQGTQYF
>TRBD2|TRBJ2-5|.|TRBV7-3
TGTGCCAGCAGCCTAGCGGTGATCCAAGAGACCCAGTACTTC
CASSLAVIQETQYF
>TRBD1|TRBJ2-3|.|TRBV18
TGTGCCAGCTCACCGATTGGACAGGGGATTGGAGATACGCAGTATTTT
CASSPIGQGIGDTQYF
>TRBD1|TRBJ1-2|.|TRBV29-1
TGCAGCGTGGGACAGGCGATTAACTATGGCTACACCTTC
CSVGQAINYGYTF